The 26 T cell receptor beta chains given below trace back to one sample, sequenced in a study of blood T cell repertoires in COVID-19. TCRdb's copy holds only in-frame clones and misses some; the assay was immunoSEQ multiplex PCR. The sample has about 150,000 clones; roughly nine tenths are singletons. The sample consisted of peripheral blood. The receptor set was obtained from a woman between 65 and 79 years old with acute or convalescent COVID-19.

This chain connects TRBV6-1 to TRBJ2-1, with a possible D match to TRBD1 (6 bases). Germline CDR1 and CDR2: MNHNS and SASEGT. The length of the CDR3 is 16 residues. Deletions cut 4 bases from V and 2 bases from J, with 15 bases between. CDR3 coding DNA: TGTGCCAGCAGTGCCAGGGGACCCTCTACCTACAATGAGCAGTTCTTC. Translation: CASSARGPSTYNEQFF.

V usage is TRBV19 and J usage is TRBJ2-2, with TRBD1 as a possible D gene (5 bases). With 5 bases removed from V and 6 bases from J, the gap between germline ends came to 13 bases. The V gene's germline CDR1 is LNHDA and CDR2 SQIVND (reference sequence). This CDR3 spans 14 amino acids. DNA of the CDR3: TGTGCCAGTAGTTGGGGCCTGGACGCCGGGGAGCTGTTTTTT. Its translation: CASSWGLDAGELFF.

The J gene is TRBJ2-6, the V gene TRBV19; the D gene is possibly TRBD1 (5 bases). This CDR3 comprises 18 residues. The germline V gene has CDR1 LNHDA and CDR2 SQIVND (reference sequence). Trimming took off 4 bases at V and 0 bases at J, with 16 bases between the two ends. CDR3 in DNA: TGTGCCAGTAGTACAACAGGAGTAACAAACTCTGGGGCCAACGTCCTGACTTTC. Translated: CASSTTGVTNSGANVLTF. The complete variable domain, with remaining parts taken from reference TRBV19 and TRBJ2-6, reads DGGITQSPKYLFRKEGQNVTLSCEQNLNHDAMYWYRQDPGQGLRLIYYSQIVNDFQKGDIAEGYSVSREKKESFPLTVTSAQKNPTAFYLCASSTTGVTNSGANVLTFGAGSRLTVL.

The chain couples TRBV20-1 to TRBJ1-2; weak D call: TRBD1 (6 bases). The V gene's germline CDR1 is DFQATT and CDR2 SNEGSKA (reference sequence). The CDR3 length is 11 residues. With 6 bases removed from V and 6 bases from J, the gap between germline ends came to 11 bases. CDR3 DNA sequence: TGCAGTGCAGGGGGACCGGATGGCTACACCTTC. It specifies CSAGGPDGYTF.

DNA of the CDR3: TGTGCCAGCAGCTTGGGGCGGGCTAGCCGGGAGACCCAGTACTTC. Encoded protein: CASSLGRASRETQYF. V is TRBV5-8 and J is TRBJ2-5, with D possibly matching TRBD2 (5 bases). CDR1 SGHTS and CDR2 YDEGEE come from the germline V gene. This CDR3 region has 15 residues. V was cut by 0 bases and J by 5 bases, with 14 bases left in between. Together with reference TRBV5-8 and TRBJ2-5, the CDR3 gives the full variable domain: EAGVTQSPTHLIKTRGQQATLRCSPISGHTSVYWYQQALGLGLQFLLWYDEGEERNRGNFPPRFSGRQFPNYSSELNVNALELEDSALYLCASSLGRASRETQYFGPGTRLLVL.

The chain combines TRBV6-6 with TRBJ1-1; tentatively, D is TRBD1 (6 bases). Germline V CDR1 and CDR2: MNHNY, SVGAGI (reference sequence). V was shortened by 8 bases and J by 1 base, with 17 bases between the two germline ends. This CDR3 has 15 amino acids. The CDR3 DNA reads as TGTGCCAGCCATCGCCCGACAGGAAGGAACACTGAAGCTTTCTTT. Amino acid sequence: CASHRPTGRNTEAFF.

The rearrangement uses TRBV19 and TRBJ2-1; TRBD2 agrees at 10 bases. Germline CDR1 reads LNHDA; CDR2 reads SQIVND (reference sequence). Losses at the gene ends were 6 bases for V and 6 bases for J; bases not matched to a gene: 8. The length of the CDR3 is 15 residues. The chain's CDR3 is CASSDTSGAPNEQFF. The CDR3, as DNA: TGTGCCAGTAGCGATACTAGCGGGGCCCCCAATGAGCAGTTCTTC.

The V call is TRBV6-5, the J call TRBJ2-7; D gene ambiguous. Germline V lookup: CDR1 MNHEY, CDR2 SVGAGI. The CDR3 sequence is 15 residues long. Trimming shortened V by 0 bases and J by 0 bases, and 9 bases separated the two germline ends. The CDR3 protein is CASSYSNTHSYEQYF. DNA for the CDR3: TGTGCCAGCAGTTACTCTAACACCCACTCCTACGAGCAGTACTTC.

V is TRBV7-2 and J is TRBJ2-3, with TRBD1 as a possible D gene (5 bases). Germline loops: CDR1 SGHTA, CDR2 FQGNSA. Trimming took 6 bases from V and 8 from J, leaving 18 bases between them. This CDR3 spans 14 amino acids. CDR3 protein: CASRQDSGYGTQYF. CDR3 in DNA: TGTGCCAGCAGACAGGATTCGGGCTATGGTACGCAGTATTTT.

J is TRBJ1-4 and V is TRBV4-1; 7 nucleotides match TRBD1. After removal of 4 bases from V and 8 bases from J, the junction contained 13 bases not matched to a gene. The germline V gene has CDR1 MGHRA and CDR2 YSYEKL. CDR3 length: 16 amino acids. Here the CDR3 DNA reads TGCGCCAGCAGCCGCATTATGACAGGGTCAAGGGAAAAACTGTTTTTT. Amino acids: CASSRIMTGSREKLFF.

The chain links TRBV4-1 to TRBJ2-2; 10 positions agree with TRBD1. The trim removed 4 bases at V and 4 bases at J, leaving 9 bases unmatched. Germline V gives CDR1 MGHRA, CDR2 YSYEKL. The CDR3 length is 17 residues. The CDR3 DNA reads as TGCGCCAGCAGCCGGAGGGTTGACAGGGGGCCCACCGGGGAGCTGTTTTTT. Protein product: CASSRRVDRGPTGELFF.

This chain links TRBV5-1 with TRBJ2-1; 11 bases match TRBD2. The germline CDR1 and CDR2 sequences are SGHRS and YFSETQ. The CDR3 length is 16 residues. V was pared by 8 bases and J by 0 bases, with 7 bases of the junction left unmatched. For the CDR3, the DNA is TGCGCCAGTACCCCGACTAGCGGGGCCTCCTACAATGAGCAGTTCTTC. Its translation: CASTPTSGASYNEQFF.

The V call is TRBV7-3, the J call TRBJ2-1; 7 bases are a match to TRBD1. This CDR3 is built from 15 residues. Losses at the gene ends were 3 bases for V and 4 bases for J; bases not matched to a gene: 6. Germline V gives CDR1 SGHTA, CDR2 FQGTGA. For the CDR3, the DNA is TGTGCCAGCAGCTTGTCGACAGGGAGATACAATGAGCAGTTCTTC. It translates to CASSLSTGRYNEQFF.

In regard to this clone: One end of the junction does not line up with germline, which may come from a read error. V gene TRBV4-2 combines with J gene TRBJ2-2, with TRBD1 identical over 7 bases. Germline assignment: CDR1 LGHNA and CDR2 YNFKEQ. The CDR3 length is 15 residues. CDR3 in DNA: TGTGCCAGCAGCGATGGGACAGCCCTCACCGGAGAGCTGTTTTTT. Its protein is CASSDGTALTGELFF.

There are a few counts of this clone. V is TRBV19 and J is TRBJ2-3, with 8 bases lining up with TRBD1. Germline trimming cut 6 bases from V and 3 bases from J; bases unmatched to any gene: 11. The germline V gene has CDR1 LNHDA and CDR2 SQIVND (reference sequence). The CDR3 runs to 16 residues. CDR3 in DNA: TGTGCCAGTAGCACGACAGGGGTTCGTCCTACAGATACGCAGTATTTT. Amino acid sequence: CASSTTGVRPTDTQYF.

The chain couples TRBV28 to TRBJ2-5, with D uncertain. Germline CDR1 and CDR2: MDHEN and SYDVKM. This CDR3 is 12 amino acids long. The germline V and J ends were trimmed by 7 bases and 2 bases, with 8 bases remaining between them. This CDR3 is CASTTLQETQYF. CDR3 coding DNA: TGTGCCAGCACTACCCTACAAGAGACCCAGTACTTC.

The rearrangement joins TRBV27 to TRBJ2-1, with a possible D match to TRBD1 (5 bases). The CDR3 has 13 residues. V shed 2 bases and J shed 4 bases, with 6 bases lying between them. CDR1 and CDR2 from the germline V gene are MNHEY and SMNVEV (reference sequence). CDR3 in DNA: TGTGCCAGCAGTTTAACAGGTTACAATGAGCAGTTCTTC. The encoded protein is CASSLTGYNEQFF.

The sample holds a few counts of this clone. J is TRBJ2-3 and V is TRBV11-1; D not resolved. Trimming stripped 1 base from V and 2 bases from J, with 13 bases between. CDR3 length equals 16 residues. Germline-derived CDR1 and CDR2 are SGHAT and FQDESV (reference sequence). CDR3 DNA sequence: TGTGCCAGCAGCTTAGGAGGAGCCGGCCCCACAGATACGCAGTATTTT. Protein sequence: CASSLGGAGPTDTQYF.

This clone was detected once. J is TRBJ2-2 and V is TRBV24-1; D perhaps matches TRBD1 (6 bases). CDR1 is KGHDR and CDR2 is SFDVKD in the germline V gene. Trimming removed 3 bases from V and 6 bases from J, with 16 bases in between. CDR3 length: 16 residues. The CDR3, as DNA: TGTGCCACCAGTGATCCGACAGGTCCCTTAGCCGGGGAGCTGTTTTTT. This gives the protein CATSDPTGPLAGELFF.

This clone showed up just a few times. The V and J genes are TRBV2 and TRBJ1-2, with 7 bases aligning to TRBD1. CDR3 size: 15 residues. Germline V CDR1 and CDR2: SNHLY, FYNNEI. The V segment lost 5 bases and the J segment 7 bases; nucleotides outside the gene matches: 13. CDR3 DNA sequence: TGTGCCAGCAGTCCCCGCCGACAGGGAGGTGGTGGCTACACCTTC. This encodes CASSPRRQGGGGYTF.

The chain links TRBV10-3 to TRBJ1-2; tentative D call: TRBD1 (6 bases). The germline V and J ends were trimmed by 4 bases and 4 bases, with 16 bases remaining between them. The germline gives CDR1 ENHRY, CDR2 SYGVKD. The CDR3 extends over 15 amino acids. CDR3 region: CAISVTTGGIYGYTF. The CDR3 nucleotides are TGTGCCATCAGTGTGACGACAGGAGGTATCTATGGCTACACCTTC.

The chain recombines TRBV10-3 with TRBJ2-1, with 11 nucleotides matching TRBD2. This CDR3 contains 15 residues. After removal of 4 bases from V and 4 bases from J, the junction contained 3 bases not matched to a gene. Germline CDR1 is ENHRY and CDR2 is SYGVKD. In nucleotides, the CDR3 is TGTGCCATCAGTGCAACTAGCGGGAGATACAATGAGCAGTTCTTC. As protein: CAISATSGRYNEQFF.

V gene TRBV6-6 combines with J gene TRBJ1-1; no reliable D call. This CDR3 comprises 13 residues. Germline CDR1 reads MNHNY; CDR2 reads SVGAGI (reference sequence). V lost 4 bases, J lost 2 bases, and 8 bases lay in between. CDR3 nucleotide sequence: TGTGCCAGCAGTTCGCCAGGTAACACTGAAGCTTTCTTT. Amino acids: CASSSPGNTEAFF.

This clone was seen a few times. The CDR3 bases are TGTGCCAGCTCGCTGACAGGGGGCCAGTCACCCCTCCACTTT. Protein: CASSLTGGQSPLHF. This chain joins TRBV18 and TRBJ1-6, with 10 positions matching TRBD1. Germline CDR1 and CDR2: KGHSH and LQKENI. This CDR3 contains 14 residues. V shed 6 bases, J shed 10 bases, and the junction held 6 bases outside the gene matches.

This clone was recorded once. V and J are TRBV7-2 and TRBJ2-1; maybe TRBD2 (6 bases). Germline V gene lookup returns CDR1 SGHTA and CDR2 FQGNSA. The CDR3 is 12 amino acids. Trimming pared 5 bases from V and 7 bases from J, leaving 9 bases between. This chain's CDR3 is CASSRDWNEQFF. For the CDR3, the DNA is TGTGCCAGCAGCAGGGACTGGAATGAGCAGTTCTTC.

This clone was counted only a few times. The rearrangement uses TRBV4-2 and TRBJ1-5; 8 bases match TRBD1. From germline, CDR1 is LGHNA and CDR2 YNFKEQ. The J segment lost 5 bases and the V segment lost 4 bases, leaving 7 bases of the junction unmatched. The CDR3 runs 15 residues. DNA for the CDR3: TGTGCCAGCAGCCCCGGGACAGGAACCCATCAGCCCCAGCATTTT. It translates to CASSPGTGTHQPQHF.